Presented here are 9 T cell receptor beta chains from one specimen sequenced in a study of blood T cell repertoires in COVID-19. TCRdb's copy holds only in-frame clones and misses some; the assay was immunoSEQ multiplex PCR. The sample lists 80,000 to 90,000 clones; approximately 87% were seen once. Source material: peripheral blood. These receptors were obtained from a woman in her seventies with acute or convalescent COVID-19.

CDR3 sequence reads: CASSPSTGWNEQYV. CDR3 DNA sequence: TGTGCCAGCAGTCCCTCGACAGGGTGGAACGAGCAGTACGTC. This chain links TRBV28 with TRBJ2-7; TRBD1 matches at 7 bases. Germline V gives CDR1 MDHEN, CDR2 SYDVKM. Trimming cost V 5 bases and J 5 bases; bases outside gene matches: 9. This CDR3 region has 14 residues.

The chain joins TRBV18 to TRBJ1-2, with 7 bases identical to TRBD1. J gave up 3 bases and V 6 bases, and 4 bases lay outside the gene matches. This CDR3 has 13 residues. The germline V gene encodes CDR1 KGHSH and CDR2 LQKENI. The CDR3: CASSSGQDYGYTF. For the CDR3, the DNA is TGTGCCAGCTCTTCCGGACAGGACTATGGCTACACCTTC.

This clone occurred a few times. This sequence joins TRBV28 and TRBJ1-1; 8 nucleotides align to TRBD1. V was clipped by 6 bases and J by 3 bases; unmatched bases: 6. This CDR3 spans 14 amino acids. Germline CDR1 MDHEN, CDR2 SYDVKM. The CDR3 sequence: CASSSGGQYTEAFF. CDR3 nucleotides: TGTGCCAGCAGCTCAGGGGGCCAGTACACTGAAGCTTTCTTT.

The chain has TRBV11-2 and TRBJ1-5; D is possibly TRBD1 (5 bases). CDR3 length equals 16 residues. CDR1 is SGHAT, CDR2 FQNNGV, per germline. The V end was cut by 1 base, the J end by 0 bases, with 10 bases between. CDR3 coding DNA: TGTGCCAGCAGCTTAGCAGGGAGGGATAGCAATCAGCCCCAGCATTTT. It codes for CASSLAGRDSNQPQHF.

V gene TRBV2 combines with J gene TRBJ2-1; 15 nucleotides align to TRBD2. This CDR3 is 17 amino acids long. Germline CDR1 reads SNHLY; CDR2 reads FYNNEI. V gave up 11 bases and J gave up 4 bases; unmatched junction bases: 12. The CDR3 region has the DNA TGTGCCGTCAGCTCCGGGACTAGCGGGAGGCCATACAATGAGCAGTTCTTC. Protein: CAVSSGTSGRPYNEQFF. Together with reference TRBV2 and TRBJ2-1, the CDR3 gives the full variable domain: EPEVTQTPSHQVTQMGQEVILRCVPISNHLYFYWYRQILGQKVEFLVSFYNNEISEKSEIFDDQFSVERPDGSNFTLKIRSTKLEDSAMYFCAVSSGTSGRPYNEQFFGPGTRLTVL.

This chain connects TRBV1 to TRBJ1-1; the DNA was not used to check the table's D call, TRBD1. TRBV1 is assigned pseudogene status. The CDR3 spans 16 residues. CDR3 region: CTSSHLTGRTSRGAFF. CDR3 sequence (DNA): TGCACCAGCAGCCACCTGACAGGCCGGACCTCCCGGGGAGCTTTCTTT.

CDR3: CASSANSGGRSYTF. CDR3 DNA sequence: TGTGCCAGCAGCGCCAACTCAGGGGGCAGGAGCTACACCTTC. V is TRBV6-2 or TRBV6-3 and J is TRBJ1-2; 8 positions match TRBD1. The CDR3 spans 14 residues. J was trimmed by 9 bases and V by 6 bases; bases with no gene match: 12. Germline CDR1 is MNHEY and CDR2 is SVGEGT.

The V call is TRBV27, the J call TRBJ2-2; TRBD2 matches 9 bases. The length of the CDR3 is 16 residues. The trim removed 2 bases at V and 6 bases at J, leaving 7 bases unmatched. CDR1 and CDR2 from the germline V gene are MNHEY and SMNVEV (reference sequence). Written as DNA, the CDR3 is TGTGCCAGCAGTTTAAGCGGGACTAGCTCGGCCGGGGAGCTGTTTTTT. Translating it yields CASSLSGTSSAGELFF.

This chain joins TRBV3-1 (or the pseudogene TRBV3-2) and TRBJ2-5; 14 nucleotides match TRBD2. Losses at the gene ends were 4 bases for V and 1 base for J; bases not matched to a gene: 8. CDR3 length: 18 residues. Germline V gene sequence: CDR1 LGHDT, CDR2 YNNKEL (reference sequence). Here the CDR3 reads CASSRIGTSGGLQETQYF. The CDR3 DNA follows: TGTGCCAGCAGCCGGATAGGGACTAGCGGGGGCCTCCAAGAGACCCAGTACTTC.